This TCR beta chain emerged from a study of vaccination effects on CD4 cells after COVID-19. Broader study findings: In the study, convalescent patients were few, and early post-infection timepoints were absent. Marked clonal contraction of infection- and vaccine-induced clones was seen late after vaccination. Vaccine-induced clones in healthy vaccinees cross-reacted with common cold coronaviruses in only 1 of 255 cases.

Trimming pared 8 bases from V and 5 bases from J, leaving 10 bases between. There are 13 residues in the CDR3. CDR1 and CDR2 (germline): MDHEN, SYDVKM. On this clone itself: Its antigen is currently unknown.

Clones were read by immunoSEQ multiplex PCR, and TCRdb kept only the in-frame ones, dropping some. The sample lists tens of thousands of clones, over 70% occurring once. Peptide-pool stimulation followed by sequencing identified expanded antigen-specific CD4+ clonotypes in the ViraFEST assay. The authors isolated CD4+ T cells after around 9 days of culture. The vaccine recipients had no prior SARS-CoV-2 infection, with negative nucleocapsid antibodies. The sequence came from a human donor who received a COVID-19 vaccine. The rearrangement links TRBV28 to TRBJ1-6; D is uncertain. The source material was CD4+ T cells from PBMCs cultured with SARS-CoV-2 spike peptides, sampled before COVID-19 vaccination. The CDR3 sequence is CASYGRDNSPLHF. The CDR3 DNA sequence: TGTGCCAGCTACGGACGGGATAATTCACCCCTCCACTTT.